This record looks at one T cell receptor (beta chain) sequence and its context. The repertoire was sequenced with immunoSEQ multiplex PCR; TCRdb's copy has only in-frame clones and lacks some. The sample has around 99,000 clones, roughly 89% seen once. The source of the sample is a study of OX40 agonist ivuxolimab in advanced cancers. Blood sampling was done at baseline, cycle 4 day 1, and cycle 7 day 1. V was shortened by 3 bases and J by 5 bases, with 11 bases between the two germline ends. Per the germline V gene, CDR1 is SGHRS and CDR2 is YFSETQ. This CDR3 comprises 13 residues. V gene TRBV5-1 combines with J gene TRBJ2-5; TRBD1 might be the D (5 bases). This clonotype originated in an adult with an advanced solid tumor such as melanoma, head and neck, liver or kidney cancer. This material consisted of CD4+ or CD8+ T cells sorted from blood, taken in a trial of the OX40 agonist ivuxolimab. The CDR3, as DNA: TGCGCCAGCAGCTCCTCTAGGGGTGAGACCCAGTACTTC. Its protein product is CASSSSRGETQYF.